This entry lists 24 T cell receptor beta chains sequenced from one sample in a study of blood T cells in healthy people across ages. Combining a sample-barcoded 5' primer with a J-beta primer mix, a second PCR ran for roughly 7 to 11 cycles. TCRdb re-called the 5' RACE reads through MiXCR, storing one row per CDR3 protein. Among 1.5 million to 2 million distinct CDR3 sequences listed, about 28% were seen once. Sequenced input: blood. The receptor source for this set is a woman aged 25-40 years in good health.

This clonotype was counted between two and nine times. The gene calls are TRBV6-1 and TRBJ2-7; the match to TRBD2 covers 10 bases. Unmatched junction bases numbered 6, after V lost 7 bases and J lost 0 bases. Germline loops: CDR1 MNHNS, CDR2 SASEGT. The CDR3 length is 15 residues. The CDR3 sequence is CASTRTSGSSYEQYF. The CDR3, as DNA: TGTGCCAGCACCCGGACTAGCGGTAGCTCCTACGAGCAGTACTTC.

The DNA of the CDR3 is TGCAGCGCCGTACACGGATCCTACAATGAGCAGTTCTTC. Its protein product is CSAVHGSYNEQFF. This chain uses TRBV29-1 with TRBJ2-1; D is unresolved. The CDR3 length is 13 residues. V dropped 7 bases and J dropped 1 base, with 11 bases sitting between them. Germline values: CDR1 SQVTM, CDR2 ANQGSEA.

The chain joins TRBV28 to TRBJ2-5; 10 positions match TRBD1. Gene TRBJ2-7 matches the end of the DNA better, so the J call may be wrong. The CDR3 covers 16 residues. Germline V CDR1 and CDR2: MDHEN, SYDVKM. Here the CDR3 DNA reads TGTGCCAGCAGTCCCCGGGCGCGGACAGGGGGAGGCGAGCAGTACTTC. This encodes CASSPRARTGGGEQYF.

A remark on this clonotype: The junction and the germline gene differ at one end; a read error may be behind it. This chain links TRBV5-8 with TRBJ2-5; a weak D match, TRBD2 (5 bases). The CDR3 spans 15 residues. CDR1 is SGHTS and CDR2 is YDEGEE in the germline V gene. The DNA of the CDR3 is TGTACCAGCAGCTTGGACTTGGGTTATGAGGAGACCCAGTACTTC. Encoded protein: CTSSLDLGYEETQYF.

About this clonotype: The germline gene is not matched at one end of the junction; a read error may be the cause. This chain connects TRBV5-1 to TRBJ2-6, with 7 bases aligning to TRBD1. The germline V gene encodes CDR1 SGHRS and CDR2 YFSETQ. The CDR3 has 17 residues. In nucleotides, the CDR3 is TGCGCCAGCAGCTTGGGTGGGACAGCTTCTGGGGTCAACGTCCTGACTTTC. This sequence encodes CASSLGGTASGVNVLTF.

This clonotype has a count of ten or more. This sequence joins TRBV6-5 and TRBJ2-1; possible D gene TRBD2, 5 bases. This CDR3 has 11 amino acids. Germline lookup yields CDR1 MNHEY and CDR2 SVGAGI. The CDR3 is CASGRASEQFF. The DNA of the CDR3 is TGTGCAAGCGGTAGGGCGAGTGAGCAGTTCTTC.

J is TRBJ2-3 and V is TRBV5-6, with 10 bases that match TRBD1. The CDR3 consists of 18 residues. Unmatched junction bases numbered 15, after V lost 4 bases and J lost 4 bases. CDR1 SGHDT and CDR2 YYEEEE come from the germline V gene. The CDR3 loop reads CASSGTGAMIGIADTQYF. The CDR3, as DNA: TGTGCCAGCAGCGGGACAGGGGCGATGATCGGGATCGCAGATACGCAGTATTTT.

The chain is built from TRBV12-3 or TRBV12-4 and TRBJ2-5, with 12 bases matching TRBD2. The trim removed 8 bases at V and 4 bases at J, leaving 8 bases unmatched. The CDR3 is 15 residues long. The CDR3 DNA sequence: TGTGCCAGCCGATCTAGCGGGGGGGCCTCAGAGACCCAGTACTTC. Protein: CASRSSGGASETQYF.

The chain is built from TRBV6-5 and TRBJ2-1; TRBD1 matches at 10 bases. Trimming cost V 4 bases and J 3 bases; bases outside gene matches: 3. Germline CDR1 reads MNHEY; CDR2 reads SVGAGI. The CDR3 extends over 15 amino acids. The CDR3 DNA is TGTGCCAGCAGTTTTCGGACAGGGGGCTACAATGAGCAGTTCTTC. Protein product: CASSFRTGGYNEQFF.

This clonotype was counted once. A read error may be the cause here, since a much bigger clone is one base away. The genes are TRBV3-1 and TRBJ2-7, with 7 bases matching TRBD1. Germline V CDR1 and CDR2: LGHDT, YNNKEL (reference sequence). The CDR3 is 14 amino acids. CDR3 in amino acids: CASSLRGNPYEQDF. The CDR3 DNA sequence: TGTGCCAGCAGCCTCAGGGGGAACCCCTACGAGCAGGACTTC.

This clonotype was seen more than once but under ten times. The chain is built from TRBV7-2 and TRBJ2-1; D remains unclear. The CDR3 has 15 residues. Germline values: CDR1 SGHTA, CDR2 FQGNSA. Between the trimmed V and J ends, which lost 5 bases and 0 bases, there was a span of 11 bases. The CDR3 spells CASSMTENSYNEQFF. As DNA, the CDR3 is TGTGCCAGCAGCATGACCGAAAACTCCTACAATGAGCAGTTCTTC.

This CDR3 reads CASRHEPGLTYNSPLHF. The CDR3 DNA sequence: TGCGCCAGCAGGCATGAACCGGGACTCACCTATAATTCACCCCTCCACTTT. V and J are TRBV5-1 and TRBJ1-6; tentatively, D is TRBD1 (5 bases). In germline, CDR1 is SGHRS, CDR2 YFSETQ. The CDR3 contains 17 residues. V shed 5 bases and J shed 2 bases, with 17 bases lying between them.

The CDR3 nucleotides are TGCGCCAGCAGCTCCATGACTGGCTCCTACAATGAGCAGTTCTTC. Its protein product is CASSSMTGSYNEQFF. The rearrangement joins TRBV5-1 to TRBJ2-1; D remains unclear. This CDR3 spans 15 amino acids. CDR1 is SGHRS and CDR2 is YFSETQ in the germline V gene. V was pared by 3 bases and J by 0 bases, with 10 bases between.

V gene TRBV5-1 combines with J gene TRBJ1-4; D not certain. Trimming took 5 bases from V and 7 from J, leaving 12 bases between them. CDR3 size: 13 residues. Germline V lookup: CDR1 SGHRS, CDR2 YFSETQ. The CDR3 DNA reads TGCGCCAGCAGTTTTGAGGGCGTTGAAAAACTGTTTTTT. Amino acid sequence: CASSFEGVEKLFF.

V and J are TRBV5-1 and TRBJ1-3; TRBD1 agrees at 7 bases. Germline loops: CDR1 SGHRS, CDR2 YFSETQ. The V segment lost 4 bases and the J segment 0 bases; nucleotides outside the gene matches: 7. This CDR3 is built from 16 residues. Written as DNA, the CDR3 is TGCGCCAGCAGCGCCGGGGACAGCCTCTCTGGAAACACCATATATTTT. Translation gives CASSAGDSLSGNTIYF.

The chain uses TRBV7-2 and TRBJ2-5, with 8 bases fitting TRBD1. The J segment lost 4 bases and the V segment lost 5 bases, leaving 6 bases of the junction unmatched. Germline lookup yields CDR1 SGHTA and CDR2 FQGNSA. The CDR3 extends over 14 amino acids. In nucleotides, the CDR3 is TGTGCCAGCAGCAGGACAGGGTTCGGAGAGACCCAGTACTTC. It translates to CASSRTGFGETQYF. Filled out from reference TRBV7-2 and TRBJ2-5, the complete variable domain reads GAGVSQSPSNKVTEKGKDVELRCDPISGHTALYWYRQSLGQGLEFLIYFQGNSAPDKSGLPSDRFSAERTGGSVSTLTIQRTQQEDSAVYLCASSRTGFGETQYFGPGTRLLVL.

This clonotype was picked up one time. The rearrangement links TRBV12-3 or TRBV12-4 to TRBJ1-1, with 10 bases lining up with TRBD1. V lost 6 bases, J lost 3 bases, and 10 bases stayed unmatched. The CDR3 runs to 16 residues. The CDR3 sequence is CASSPGTGVPYTEAFF. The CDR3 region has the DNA TGTGCCAGCAGCCCCGGGACAGGGGTCCCCTACACTGAAGCTTTCTTT.

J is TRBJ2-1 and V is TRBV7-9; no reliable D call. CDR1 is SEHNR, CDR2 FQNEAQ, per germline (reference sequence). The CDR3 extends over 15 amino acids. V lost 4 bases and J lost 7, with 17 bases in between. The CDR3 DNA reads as TGTGCCAGCAGCTCCGGTGGGTTAAAATGGAATGAGCAGTTCTTC. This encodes CASSSGGLKWNEQFF.

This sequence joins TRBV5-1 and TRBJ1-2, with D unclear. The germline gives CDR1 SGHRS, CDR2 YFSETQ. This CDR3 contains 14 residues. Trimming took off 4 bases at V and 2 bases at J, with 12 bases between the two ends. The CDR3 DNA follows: TGCGCCAGCAGCATCGGACGGACGAACTATGGCTACACCTTC. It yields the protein CASSIGRTNYGYTF.

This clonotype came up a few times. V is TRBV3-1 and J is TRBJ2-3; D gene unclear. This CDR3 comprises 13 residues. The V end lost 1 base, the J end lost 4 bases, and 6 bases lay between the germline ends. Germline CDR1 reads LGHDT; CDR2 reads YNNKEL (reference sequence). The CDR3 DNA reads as TGTGCCAGCAGCCAAGTCGGCGCAGATACGCAGTATTTT. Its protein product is CASSQVGADTQYF.

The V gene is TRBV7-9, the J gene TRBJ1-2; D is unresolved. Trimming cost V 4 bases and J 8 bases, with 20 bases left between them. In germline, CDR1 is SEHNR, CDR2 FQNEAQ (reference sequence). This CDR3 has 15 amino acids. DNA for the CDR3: TGTGCCAGCAGCTCGAATCGACGGCCCGACCGGGGCTACACCTTC. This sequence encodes CASSSNRRPDRGYTF.

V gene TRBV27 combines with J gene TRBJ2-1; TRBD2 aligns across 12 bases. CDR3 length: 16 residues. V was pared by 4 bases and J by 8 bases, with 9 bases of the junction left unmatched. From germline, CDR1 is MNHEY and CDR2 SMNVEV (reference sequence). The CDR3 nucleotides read TGTGCCAGCAGTTGGGGAGGGACTAGCGGGTCGGATGAGCAGTTCTTC. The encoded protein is CASSWGGTSGSDEQFF.

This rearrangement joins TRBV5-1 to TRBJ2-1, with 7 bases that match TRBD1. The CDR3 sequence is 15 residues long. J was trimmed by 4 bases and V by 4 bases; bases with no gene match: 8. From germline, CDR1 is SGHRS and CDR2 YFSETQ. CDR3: CASSPDRVRYNEQFF. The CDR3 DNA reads TGCGCCAGCAGCCCAGACAGGGTCCGGTACAATGAGCAGTTCTTC. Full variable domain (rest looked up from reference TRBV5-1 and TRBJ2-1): KAGVTQTPRYLIKTRGQQVTLSCSPISGHRSVSWYQQTPGQGLQFLFEYFSETQRNKGNFPGRFSGRQFSNSRSEMNVSTLELGDSALYLCASSPDRVRYNEQFFGPGTRLTVL.

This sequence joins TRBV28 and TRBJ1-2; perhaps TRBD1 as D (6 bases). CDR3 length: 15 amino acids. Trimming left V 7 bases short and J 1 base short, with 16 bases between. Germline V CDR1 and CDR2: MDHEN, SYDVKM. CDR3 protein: CASTQGQRNNYGYTF. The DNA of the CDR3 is TGTGCCAGCACCCAAGGACAGCGGAATAACTATGGCTACACCTTC.